The 9 T cell receptor beta chains in this list originate from one sample, sequenced in a study of blood T cell repertoires in COVID-19 (TCRdb year 2020). The library was generated by the immunoSEQ multiplex PCR assay. TCRdb limited this immuneACCESS table to in-frame rearrangements with V and J called. A share of clones is missing; checked studies link under half to unresolved V genes, and the rest is unexplained. The sample has over 110,000 clones on record, about 76% of them singletons. The top ten hold more than 6.5% of the sample. The sequenced material came from peripheral blood. The source of these receptors is a human donor in a cohort sampled during active COVID-19.

The genes are TRBV21-1 and TRBJ2-7; TRBD1 was called by the table and not checked on the DNA. TRBV21-1 is termed a pseudogene. The CDR3 has 15 amino acids. The CDR3: CASSSNHSSSYEQYF. The CDR3 nucleotides read TGTGCCAGCAGCAGCAATCACAGTTCTTCCTACGAGCAGTACTTC.

This clone was observed a single time. The V gene is TRBV29-1, the J gene TRBJ2-7; D is undetermined. The CDR3 spans 16 residues. V was pared by 4 bases and J by 1 base, with 20 bases between. From germline, CDR1 is SQVTM and CDR2 ANQGSEA. Here the CDR3 DNA reads TGCAGCGTTGTTCCCCTGCGGCGAGGTCGGTCCTACGAGCAGTACTTC. This codes for CSVVPLRRGRSYEQYF.

The gene calls are TRBV6-5 and TRBJ2-2; D is possibly TRBD2 (6 bases). The CDR3 covers 14 residues. Trimming took 4 bases from V and 4 from J, leaving 10 bases between them. Germline assignment: CDR1 MNHEY and CDR2 SVGAGI. This CDR3 reads CASSLAETTGELFF. The CDR3 bases are TGTGCCAGCAGTTTAGCGGAAACCACCGGGGAGCTGTTTTTT.

This clone was seen a handful of times. The gene calls are TRBV25-1 and TRBJ1-4; a possible D gene is TRBD1 (6 bases). The CDR3 is 14 amino acids. V was shortened by 4 bases and J by 8 bases, with 14 bases between the two germline ends. Germline CDR1 reads MGHDK; CDR2 reads SYGVNS. The CDR3 bases are TGTGCCAGCAGTGTGGGGGCCGGGTGGGAAAAACTGTTTTTT. This codes for CASSVGAGWEKLFF.

The chain combines TRBV7-9 with TRBJ1-2; 8 bases agree with TRBD1. The CDR3 is 14 amino acids. V shed 5 bases, J shed 8 bases, and the junction held 10 bases outside the gene matches. Germline V gene sequence: CDR1 SEHNR, CDR2 FQNEAQ (reference sequence). The CDR3 nucleotides read TGTGCCAGCAGCCAAACAGGGGGGGCGAGGGGCTACACCTTC. Protein sequence: CASSQTGGARGYTF.

The rearrangement links TRBV7-3 to TRBJ2-5, with D possibly TRBD2 on 5 matching bases. Germline V gene sequence: CDR1 SGHTA, CDR2 FQGTGA. The V and J ends lost 4 bases and 5 bases respectively, with 17 bases between them. The CDR3 loop spans 15 amino acids. As DNA, the CDR3 is TGTGCCAGCAGCTCCTCAGGACTGGTTGGGGAGACCCAGTACTTC. Encoded protein: CASSSSGLVGETQYF. The full variable domain, completed using reference TRBV7-3 and TRBJ2-5, is GAGVSQTPSNKVTEKGKYVELRCDPISGHTALYWYRQSLGQGPEFLIYFQGTGAADDSGLPNDRFFAVRPEGSVSTLKIQRTERGDSAVYLCASSSSGLVGETQYFGPGTRLLVL.

J is TRBJ2-7 and V is TRBV12-3 or TRBV12-4, with a weak D call TRBD2 (6 bases). This CDR3 region has 13 residues. V shed 7 bases and J shed 6 bases, with 16 bases lying between them. The CDR3 DNA follows: TGTGCCAGCACCAGTGGGGGGAGAGGCGAGCAGTACTTC. Translating gives CASTSGGRGEQYF.

Concerning this clone: The identical CDR3 is also encoded by other nucleotide sequences in the sample. This sequence joins TRBV6-5 and TRBJ1-2; 8 nucleotides align to TRBD1. CDR1 is MNHEY and CDR2 is SVGAGI in the germline V gene. Trimming cost V 5 bases and J 4 bases; bases outside gene matches: 3. This CDR3 is built from 13 residues. Written as DNA, the CDR3 is TGTGCCAGCAGTCTCGGGACAGGCTATGGCTACACCTTC. It specifies CASSLGTGYGYTF.

The table lists this clone with a count of one. V and J are TRBV7-2 and TRBJ1-5; D gene unclear. Germline CDR1 reads SGHTA; CDR2 reads FQGNSA. V lost 4 bases and J lost 3, with 10 bases in between. CDR3 length: 14 amino acids. The CDR3 DNA is TGTGCCAGCAGCTCCCAGTCTGTCAATCAGCCCCAGCATTTT. Translated, it gives CASSSQSVNQPQHF.